This T cell receptor (beta chain) was captured in a study of T cell changes during pregnancy in multiple sclerosis. Some clones are missing from TCRdb's copy, which holds only in-frame ones; the method was immunoSEQ multiplex PCR. Of around 86,000 clones in the sample, 85% to 95% were seen once. The junction had 8 bases not matched to a gene; V was cut back by 5 bases and J by 3 bases. This CDR3 is 14 amino acids long. Germline assignment: CDR1 SQVTM and CDR2 ANQGSEA. The source is a female donor with multiple sclerosis, enrolled in a pregnancy study. The sample consisted of peripheral blood, taken in the first trimester of pregnancy. The chain combines TRBV29-1 with TRBJ2-3; 7 bases agree with TRBD1. The DNA for the CDR3 is TGCAGCGTTCCAAAGGACAGGTTTACAGATACGCAGTATTTT. It is translated as CSVPKDRFTDTQYF.